These 12 T cell receptor beta chains were all obtained from the same sample, sequenced in a study of blood T cell repertoires in COVID-19. The repertoire was sequenced with immunoSEQ multiplex PCR; TCRdb's copy has only in-frame clones and lacks some. The sample records fewer than 70,000 clones, 75% to 90% being singletons. The material sequenced was peripheral blood. Receptor source: a man aged 50 to 59 with acute or convalescent COVID-19.

The V gene is TRBV4-1, the J gene TRBJ1-3, with 7 nucleotides matching TRBD1. The CDR3 is 21 amino acids. CDR1 and CDR2 from the germline V gene are MGHRA and YSYEKL. With V trimmed by 4 bases and J by 1 base, 22 bases remained unmatched. The CDR3 coding sequence is TGCGCCAGCAGCCTCCTCCCCATCGCGTACCGGACAGGTGGTTCTGGAAACACCATATATTTT. It codes for CASSLLPIAYRTGGSGNTIYF.

This chain joins TRBV18 and TRBJ1-4; no definite D call. Per germline, CDR1 KGHSH and CDR2 LQKENI. Trimming left V 6 bases short and J 6 bases short, with 8 bases between. The CDR3 is made up of 12 amino acids. CDR3 DNA: TGTGCCAGCTCCCTGGAGGATGAAAAACTGTTTTTT. Translating gives CASSLEDEKLFF.

The genes are TRBV6-6 and TRBJ1-5, with 7 bases fitting TRBD1. This CDR3 is 14 amino acids long. Germline-derived CDR1 and CDR2 are MNHNY and SVGAGI (reference sequence). V lost 4 bases and J lost 5; bases outside the gene matches: 5. The CDR3 spells CASSSGTVDQPQHF. CDR3 bases: TGTGCCAGCAGTTCCGGGACAGTCGATCAGCCCCAGCATTTT.

The rearrangement uses TRBV4-3 and TRBJ1-1; TRBD1 might be the D (5 bases). The CDR3 is 13 residues long. V was cut by 4 bases and J by 1 base, with 7 bases left in between. From germline, CDR1 is LGHNA and CDR2 YSLEER. The CDR3 protein is CASSPGGNTEAFF. Here the CDR3 DNA reads TGCGCCAGCAGCCCGGGGGGGAACACTGAAGCTTTCTTT.

The gene calls are TRBV5-4 and TRBJ1-2, with a tentative D call TRBD1 (5 bases). The V and J ends lost 0 bases and 8 bases respectively, with 14 bases between them. Germline V gives CDR1 SGHNT, CDR2 YYREEE (reference sequence). The CDR3 spans 14 residues. The DNA of the CDR3 is TGTGCCAGCAGCTTGGCCCTAAGGGGATGGGGCTACACCTTC. Translated, it gives CASSLALRGWGYTF.

The chain is built from TRBV24-1 and TRBJ1-2; tentatively, D is TRBD1 (5 bases). Germline-derived CDR1 and CDR2 are KGHDR and SFDVKD. The V end was cut by 4 bases, the J end by 2 bases, with 7 bases between. The CDR3 runs 13 residues. CDR3 sequence reads: CATSEAGNYGYTF. The CDR3 nucleotides are TGTGCCACCAGTGAGGCAGGGAACTATGGCTACACCTTC.

The CDR3: CASSLQGVNTEAFF. CDR3 sequence (DNA): TGTGCCAGCAGTCTACAGGGGGTGAACACTGAAGCTTTCTTT. The V and J genes are TRBV2 and TRBJ1-1, with 8 bases lining up with TRBD1. CDR3 size: 14 residues. CDR1 is SNHLY, CDR2 FYNNEI, per germline. V dropped 5 bases and J dropped 0; count of bases not matched to a gene: 2.

In this sample, this clone turned up once. This sequence joins TRBV2 and TRBJ2-7; 8 positions agree with TRBD2. The CDR3 is made up of 13 amino acids. V was pared by 4 bases and J by 6 bases, with 5 bases of the junction left unmatched. The germline V gene encodes CDR1 SNHLY and CDR2 FYNNEI. The chain's CDR3 is CASSVSRGGEQYV. The CDR3 DNA follows: TGTGCCAGCAGTGTTAGCCGGGGGGGCGAGCAGTACGTC.

CDR3 region: CASRDRGNGYTF. In nucleotides, the CDR3 is TGTGCCAGCAGGGACAGGGGGAACGGCTACACCTTC. The chain combines TRBV2 with TRBJ1-2; TRBD1 matches 10 bases. Germline assignment: CDR1 SNHLY and CDR2 FYNNEI. Trimming at V came to 6 bases and at J to 8 bases, leaving 3 bases not matched to a gene. This CDR3 comprises 12 residues.

This clone was detected only once. The chain joins TRBV19 to TRBJ1-5, with 9 positions matching TRBD1. The germline gives CDR1 LNHDA, CDR2 SQIVND (reference sequence). The V gene end was trimmed by 3 bases and the J gene end by 6 bases; junction bases not matched to a gene: 9. This CDR3 is 16 amino acids long. The CDR3 region is CASSISRTGVSQPQHF. The DNA for the CDR3 is TGTGCCAGTAGTATCTCGCGGACAGGGGTTTCTCAGCCCCAGCATTTT.

The CDR3 DNA sequence: TGTGCCAGCAGTTTTGGGGAGAATCAGCCCCAGCATTTT. This translates into CASSFGENQPQHF. The gene calls are TRBV12-3 or TRBV12-4 and TRBJ1-5, with no clear D. There are 13 residues in the CDR3. With 3 bases removed from V and 4 bases from J, the gap between germline ends came to 7 bases.

The V and J genes are TRBV7-2 and TRBJ2-2; unclear D gene. V lost 8 bases, J lost 2 bases, and 12 bases lay in between. The CDR3 has 14 amino acids. Germline CDR1 SGHTA, CDR2 FQGNSA. The CDR3 DNA is TGTGCCAGCGGAACAGAACTCAACACCGGGGAGCTGTTTTTT. This gives the protein CASGTELNTGELFF.